These 8 T cell receptor beta chains share one sample of origin, sequenced in a study of cytomegalovirus exposure and HLA in healthy donors. Vbeta (60) and Jbeta (13) primers were used in the PCR. Profiled with immunoSEQ multiplex PCR; TCRdb holds only in-frame clones, not every one. Of about 150,000 clones in the sample, about 80% were seen once. Sequenced input: PBMCs. These receptors came from a woman between 45 and 65 years old in good health and CMV-seropositive.

The V call is TRBV19, the J call TRBJ2-6; D may be TRBD2 (6 bases). This CDR3 is 17 amino acids long. CDR1 is LNHDA and CDR2 is SQIVND in the germline V gene (reference sequence). Trimming pared 7 bases from V and 0 bases from J, leaving 16 bases between. CDR3 sequence reads: CASTRETDHSGANVLTF. CDR3 DNA sequence: TGTGCCAGTACCCGGGAGACCGATCACTCTGGGGCCAACGTCCTGACTTTC. The complete variable domain, with remaining parts taken from reference TRBV19 and TRBJ2-6, reads DGGITQSPKYLFRKEGQNVTLSCEQNLNHDAMYWYRQDPGQGLRLIYYSQIVNDFQKGDIAEGYSVSREKKESFPLTVTSAQKNPTAFYLCASTRETDHSGANVLTFGAGSRLTVL.

The gene calls are TRBV2 and TRBJ2-2; 7 positions match TRBD1. Germline CDR1 SNHLY, CDR2 FYNNEI. The CDR3 spans 15 residues. V lost 6 bases to trimming and J lost 2 bases; unmatched junction nucleotides: 6. This CDR3 reads CASSSRDSNTGELFF. The CDR3 DNA reads TGTGCCAGCAGCTCCCGGGACAGTAACACCGGGGAGCTGTTTTTT.

This chain links TRBV5-4 with TRBJ2-7; 7 bases align to TRBD2. There are 15 residues in the CDR3. Looked up from germline, CDR1 is SGHNT and CDR2 is YYREEE (reference sequence). Losses at the gene ends were 0 bases for V and 2 bases for J; bases not matched to a gene: 5. Written as DNA, the CDR3 is TGTGCCAGCAGCTTGGGGGGGGGTAACGCCTACGAGCAGTACTTC. It yields the protein CASSLGGGNAYEQYF.

The genes are TRBV7-9 and TRBJ2-3; TRBD1 agrees at 9 bases. Trimming at V came to 3 bases and at J to 3 bases, leaving 10 bases not matched to a gene. The germline V gene encodes CDR1 SEHNR and CDR2 FQNEAQ (reference sequence). CDR3 size: 17 residues. This CDR3 reads CASSFSQGQGVTDTQYF. CDR3 nucleotide sequence: TGTGCCAGCAGCTTTAGTCAGGGACAGGGTGTAACAGATACGCAGTATTTT.

The chain uses TRBV7-8 and TRBJ2-7; D remains unclear. The CDR3 consists of 11 residues. CDR1 is SGHVS, CDR2 FQNEAQ, per germline. The V end was cut by 4 bases, the J end by 9 bases, with 10 bases between. CDR3 nucleotides: TGTGCCAGCAGCTCCGCTACGGGGCAGTACTTC. It codes for CASSSATGQYF. The entire variable domain, with the rest obtained from reference TRBV7-8 and TRBJ2-7, is as follows: GAGVSQSPRYKVAKRGQDVALRCDPISGHVSLFWYQQALGQGPEFLTYFQNEAQLDKSGLPSDRFFAERPEGSVSTLKIQRTQQEDSAVYLCASSSATGQYFGPGTRLTVT.

About this clone: At the DNA level, this CDR3 is encoded by other sequences in the same sample as well. The chain's CDR3 is CASSFSNSPLHF. The CDR3 region has the DNA TGTGCCAGCAGTTTTAGTAATTCACCCCTCCACTTT. This chain joins TRBV27 and TRBJ1-6; no clear D gene. Trimming cost V 3 bases and J 6 bases, with 3 bases left between them. The CDR3 length is 12 residues. Per the germline V gene, CDR1 is MNHEY and CDR2 is SMNVEV (reference sequence).

The V and J genes are TRBV4-1 and TRBJ2-1; 9 nucleotides match TRBD1. The CDR3 consists of 15 residues. The V and J ends lost 1 base and 10 bases, in that order; junction bases with no gene match: 8. Germline CDR1 reads MGHRA; CDR2 reads YSYEKL. CDR3 DNA sequence: TGCGCCAGCAGCCAAGTTGGGACAGGGCTCAACGAGCAGTTCTTC. This codes for CASSQVGTGLNEQFF.

The chain recombines TRBV5-1 with TRBJ1-1; the match to TRBD1 covers 7 bases. This CDR3 spans 14 amino acids. With V trimmed by 1 base and J by 3 bases, 3 bases remained unmatched. The germline V gene has CDR1 SGHRS and CDR2 YFSETQ. CDR3 bases: TGCGCCAGCAGCTTGCGACAGGGAGACACTGAAGCTTTCTTT. Its protein is CASSLRQGDTEAFF.